Below are 6 T cell receptor beta chains sequenced from a single sample in a study of T cells and copy number aberrations in small-cell lung cancer. Here immunoSEQ multiplex PCR was the method, and the copy in TCRdb shows in-frame clones only, minus some. The repertoire holds roughly 8,900 clones, approximately 79% seen once, with approximately 32% in the top ten. Specimen: normal tissue next to the tumor. The receptor source for this set is a man between 60 and 70 years old with small cell lung cancer.

The CDR3 DNA reads TGTGCCAGCAGCCCACTAGCGGGGACCTACGAGCAGTACTTC. This gives the protein CASSPLAGTYEQYF. The rearrangement links TRBV11-3 to TRBJ2-7, with 10 bases lining up with TRBD2. With V trimmed by 5 bases and J by 2 bases, 3 bases remained unmatched. Germline values: CDR1 SGHNT, CDR2 YENEEA. The CDR3 has 14 residues.

This rearrangement joins TRBV10-3 to TRBJ1-2, with unresolved D. This CDR3 has 12 residues. The germline gives CDR1 ENHRY, CDR2 SYGVKD. V shed 2 bases and J shed 5 bases, with 6 bases lying between them. CDR3 region: CAISEVTYGYTF. The CDR3 DNA reads TGTGCCATCAGTGAGGTTACATATGGCTACACCTTC.

The chain uses TRBV23-1 and TRBJ2-3; TRBD2 matches at 8 bases. TRBV23-1 is given ORF status, its function remaining uncertain. The CDR3 covers 14 residues. V gave up 2 bases and J gave up 3 bases; unmatched junction bases: 1. The chain's CDR3 is CASSQSGGTDTQYF. CDR3 nucleotides: TGCGCCAGCAGTCAAAGCGGGGGTACAGATACGCAGTATTTT.

The genes are TRBV29-1 and TRBJ2-2; 9 bases are a match to TRBD2. CDR3 length equals 14 residues. Germline V gene sequence: CDR1 SQVTM, CDR2 ANQGSEA. Trimming at V came to 5 bases and at J to 4 bases, leaving 5 bases not matched to a gene. The CDR3 region is CSVSLAGTTGELFF. In DNA form, the CDR3 reads TGCAGCGTTAGCCTAGCGGGAACCACCGGGGAGCTGTTTTTT.

V usage is TRBV6-5 and J usage is TRBJ2-7; the match to TRBD2 covers 7 bases. Looked up from germline, CDR1 is MNHEY and CDR2 is SVGAGI. Trimming removed 7 bases from V and 6 bases from J; junction bases left unmatched: 9. This CDR3 is built from 13 residues. CDR3 amino acids: CASTFGGGSEQYF. In DNA, the CDR3 is TGTGCCAGCACTTTCGGGGGAGGGTCCGAGCAGTACTTC.

V and J are TRBV19 and TRBJ2-2; tentatively, D is TRBD1 (6 bases). In germline, CDR1 is LNHDA, CDR2 SQIVND (reference sequence). V gave up 6 bases and J gave up 3 bases, with 11 bases separating them. CDR3 length: 14 residues. CDR3 residues: CASSRRTDTGELFF. The CDR3 DNA reads TGTGCCAGTAGCCGCCGGACAGACACCGGGGAGCTGTTTTTT.